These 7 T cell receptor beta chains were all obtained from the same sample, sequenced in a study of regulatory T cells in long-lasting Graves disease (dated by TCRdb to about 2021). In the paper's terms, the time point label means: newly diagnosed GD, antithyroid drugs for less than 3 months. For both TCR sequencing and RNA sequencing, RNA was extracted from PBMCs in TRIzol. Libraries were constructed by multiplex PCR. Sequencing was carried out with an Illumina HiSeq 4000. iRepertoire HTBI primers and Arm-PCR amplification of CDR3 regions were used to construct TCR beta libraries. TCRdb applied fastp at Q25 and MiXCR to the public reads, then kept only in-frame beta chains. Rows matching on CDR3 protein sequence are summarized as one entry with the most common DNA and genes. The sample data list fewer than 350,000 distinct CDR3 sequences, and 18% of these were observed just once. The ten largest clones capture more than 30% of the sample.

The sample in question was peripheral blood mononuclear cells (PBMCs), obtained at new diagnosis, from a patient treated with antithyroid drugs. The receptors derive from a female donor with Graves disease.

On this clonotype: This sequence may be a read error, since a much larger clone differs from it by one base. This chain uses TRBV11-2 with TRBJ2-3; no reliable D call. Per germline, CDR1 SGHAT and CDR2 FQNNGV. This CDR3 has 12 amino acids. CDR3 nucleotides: TGTGCCGGCAGCCCTGGGGCAGATACGCAGTATTTT. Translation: CAGSPGADTQYF.

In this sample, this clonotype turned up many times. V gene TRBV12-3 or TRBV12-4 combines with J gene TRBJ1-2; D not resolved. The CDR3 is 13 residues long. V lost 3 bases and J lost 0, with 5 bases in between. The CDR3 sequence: CASSLDTNYGYTF. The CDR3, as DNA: TGTGCCAGCAGTTTGGATACTAACTATGGCTACACCTTC.

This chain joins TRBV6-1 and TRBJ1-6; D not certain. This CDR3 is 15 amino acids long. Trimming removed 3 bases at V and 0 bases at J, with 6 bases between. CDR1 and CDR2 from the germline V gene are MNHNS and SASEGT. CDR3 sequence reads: CASSDQDSYNSPLHF. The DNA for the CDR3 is TGTGCCAGCAGTGACCAGGACTCCTATAATTCACCCCTCCACTTT.

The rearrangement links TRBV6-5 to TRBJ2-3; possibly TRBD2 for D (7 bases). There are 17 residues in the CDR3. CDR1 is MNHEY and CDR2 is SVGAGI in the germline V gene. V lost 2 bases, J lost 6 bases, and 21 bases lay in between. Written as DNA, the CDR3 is TGTGCCAGCAGTTACCCTGACACGGGGGCCGGGGGGGATACGCAGTATTTT. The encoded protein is CASSYPDTGAGGDTQYF.

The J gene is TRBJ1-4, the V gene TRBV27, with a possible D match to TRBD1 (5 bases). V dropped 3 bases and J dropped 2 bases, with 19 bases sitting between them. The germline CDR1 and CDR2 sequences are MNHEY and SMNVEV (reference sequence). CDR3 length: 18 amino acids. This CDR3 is CASSFPRDPPRTNEKLFF. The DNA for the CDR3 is TGTGCCAGCAGTTTTCCCCGGGACCCACCCCGGACTAATGAAAAACTGTTTTTT. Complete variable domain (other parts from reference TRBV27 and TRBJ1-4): EAQVTQNPRYLITVTGKKLTVTCSQNMNHEYMSWYRQDPGLGLRQIYYSMNVEVTDKGDVPEGYKVSRKEKRNFPLILESPSPNQTSLYFCASSFPRDPPRTNEKLFFGSGTQLSVL.

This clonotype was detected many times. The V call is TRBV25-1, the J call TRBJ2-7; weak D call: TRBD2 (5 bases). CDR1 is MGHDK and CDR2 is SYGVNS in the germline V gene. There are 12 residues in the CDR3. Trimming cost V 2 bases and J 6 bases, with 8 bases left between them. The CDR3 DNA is TGTGCCAGCAGTGAAGGCCGGGGCGAGCAGTACTTC. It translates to CASSEGRGEQYF.

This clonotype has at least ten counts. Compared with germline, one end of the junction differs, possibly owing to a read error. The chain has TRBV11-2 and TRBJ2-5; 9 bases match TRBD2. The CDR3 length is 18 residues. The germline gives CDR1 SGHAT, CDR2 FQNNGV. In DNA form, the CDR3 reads TGCGCCAGCAGCCAAGGGCTAGCGGGAATCTGGGCCCAAGAGACCCAGTACTTC. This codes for CASSQGLAGIWAQETQYF.